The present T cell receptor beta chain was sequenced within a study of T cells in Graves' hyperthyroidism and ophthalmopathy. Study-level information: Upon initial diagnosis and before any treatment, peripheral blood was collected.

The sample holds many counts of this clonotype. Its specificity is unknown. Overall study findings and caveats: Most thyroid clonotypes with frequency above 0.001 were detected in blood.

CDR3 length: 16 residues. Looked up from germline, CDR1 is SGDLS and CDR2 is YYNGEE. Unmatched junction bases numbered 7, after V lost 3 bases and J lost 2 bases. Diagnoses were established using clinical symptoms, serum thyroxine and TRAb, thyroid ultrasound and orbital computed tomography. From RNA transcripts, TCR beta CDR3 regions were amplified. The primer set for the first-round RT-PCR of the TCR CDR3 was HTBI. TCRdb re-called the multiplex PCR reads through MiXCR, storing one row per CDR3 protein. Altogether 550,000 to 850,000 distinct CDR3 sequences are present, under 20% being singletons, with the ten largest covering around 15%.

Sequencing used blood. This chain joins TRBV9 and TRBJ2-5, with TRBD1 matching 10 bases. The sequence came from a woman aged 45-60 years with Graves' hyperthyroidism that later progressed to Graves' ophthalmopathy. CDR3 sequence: CASSAGTGEGQETQYF. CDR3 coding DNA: TGTGCCAGCAGCGCCGGGACAGGGGAAGGGCAAGAGACCCAGTACTTC. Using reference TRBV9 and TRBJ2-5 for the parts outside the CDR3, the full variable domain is DSGVTQTPKHLITATGQRVTLRCSPRSGDLSVYWYQQSLDQGLQFLIQYYNGEERAKGNILERFSAQQFPDLHSELNLSSLELGDSALYFCASSAGTGEGQETQYFGPGTRLLVL.